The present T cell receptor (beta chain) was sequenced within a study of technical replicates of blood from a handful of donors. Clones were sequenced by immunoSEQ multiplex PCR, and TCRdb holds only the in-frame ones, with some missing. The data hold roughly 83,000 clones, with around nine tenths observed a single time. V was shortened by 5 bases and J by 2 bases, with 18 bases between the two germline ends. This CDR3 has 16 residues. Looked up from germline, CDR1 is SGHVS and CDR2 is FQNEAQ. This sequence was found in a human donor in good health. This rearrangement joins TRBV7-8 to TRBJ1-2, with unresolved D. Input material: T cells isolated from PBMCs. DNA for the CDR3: TGTGCCAGCAGCGCAGTCGTGGCAGCGACCAACTATGGCTACACCTTC. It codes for CASSAVVAATNYGYTF.